One sample yielded the 4 T cell receptor beta chains listed below, sequenced in a study of cytomegalovirus exposure and HLA in healthy donors. The protocol was immunoSEQ multiplex PCR, while the TCRdb copy is restricted to in-frame clones and leaves out a portion. Found here are tens of thousands of clones, more than 70% of them singletons; the top ten hold around 10%. Sequencing was carried out using PBMCs. The receptors shown here come from a woman aged 18-35 years in good health and CMV-seropositive.

This clone was seen more than once but under ten times. The gene calls are TRBV14 and TRBJ1-2, with D uncertain. V lost 0 bases to trimming and J lost 4 bases, with 9 bases between them. The CDR3 contains 14 residues. From germline, CDR1 is SGHDN and CDR2 FVKESK. CDR3 protein: CASSQDGRGYGYTF. The CDR3 DNA reads as TGTGCCAGCAGCCAAGATGGACGGGGCTATGGCTACACCTTC.

The chain links TRBV4-2 to TRBJ2-5; D might be TRBD1 (5 bases). Trimming took 1 base from V and 0 from J, leaving 12 bases between them. The germline V gene encodes CDR1 LGHNA and CDR2 YNFKEQ. The CDR3 extends over 16 amino acids. CDR3 in DNA: TGTGCCAGCAGCCAAGGAAAGGGGCCGTACCAAGAGACCCAGTACTTC. Protein: CASSQGKGPYQETQYF.

The chain links TRBV19 to TRBJ1-1; 8 bases map to TRBD1. Per germline, CDR1 LNHDA and CDR2 SQIVND (reference sequence). The CDR3 is 14 amino acids. Unmatched junction bases numbered 16, after V lost 8 bases and J lost 11 bases. The CDR3: CASHAGQGRLSAFF. In nucleotides, the CDR3 is TGTGCCAGTCATGCAGGACAGGGAAGGCTGTCGGCTTTCTTT.

The gene calls are TRBV9 and TRBJ2-2; tentative D call: TRBD2 (6 bases). The germline gives CDR1 SGDLS, CDR2 YYNGEE. Trimming pared 0 bases from V and 8 bases from J, leaving 17 bases between. This CDR3 region has 16 residues. CDR3 in amino acids: CASSVDGGAQRGELFF. DNA of the CDR3: TGTGCCAGCAGCGTAGACGGCGGGGCGCAAAGAGGGGAGCTGTTTTTT.